One and the same sample provided the 22 T cell receptor beta chains below, sequenced in a study of CD8 T cells in ankylosing spondylitis. TCRdb used MiXCR to reprocess the 5' RACE reads, holding one entry per CDR3 protein. The profile shows 200,000 or so distinct CDR3 sequences, roughly 13% of them singletons. Sequenced material: blood, either unsorted or a sorted T cell fraction (not recorded which). The receptors shown here come from a female donor with ankylosing spondylitis or in good health (not recorded which).

There are many counts of this clonotype. This sequence joins TRBV20-1 and TRBJ2-1; 10 bases agree with TRBD2. The V and J ends lost 5 bases and 7 bases, in that order; junction bases with no gene match: 8. This CDR3 spans 14 amino acids. In germline, CDR1 is DFQATT, CDR2 SNEGSKA (reference sequence). The CDR3 here is CSASAGGLENEQFF. CDR3 nucleotides: TGCAGTGCTTCAGCGGGAGGGCTCGAAAATGAGCAGTTCTTC.

The J gene is TRBJ2-3, the V gene TRBV20-1; 11 bases are shared with TRBD2. Germline CDR1 and CDR2: DFQATT and SNEGSKA (reference sequence). The CDR3 has 19 residues. J gave up 0 bases and V 5 bases, and 16 bases lay outside the gene matches. CDR3 region: CSAGQFSGRAELSTDTQYF. In nucleotides, the CDR3 is TGCAGTGCTGGGCAATTTAGCGGGAGGGCCGAGTTAAGCACAGATACGCAGTATTTT.

This clonotype occurred many times. The chain recombines TRBV6-1 with TRBJ2-7, with D possibly being TRBD2 (6 bases). The CDR3 runs to 14 residues. V gave up 6 bases and J gave up 3 bases, with 15 bases separating them. CDR1 MNHNS and CDR2 SASEGT come from the germline V gene. The CDR3 loop is CASSSAGGIYEQYF. The CDR3 DNA is TGTGCCAGCAGCTCCGCCGGAGGGATCTACGAGCAGTACTTC.

In its sample, this clonotype was seen a few times. This rearrangement joins TRBV7-8 to TRBJ2-7, with D maybe TRBD1 (5 bases). The V gene lost 3 bases and the J gene lost 4 bases, with 13 bases spanning the gap. The germline V gene encodes CDR1 SGHVS and CDR2 FQNEAQ. The CDR3 consists of 14 residues. The CDR3 loop is CASSFLGAQYEQYF. CDR3 DNA: TGTGCCAGCAGCTTCCTTGGGGCCCAATACGAGCAGTACTTC.

Only a few counts were recorded for this clonotype. The chain joins TRBV7-2 to TRBJ1-5; possible D gene TRBD1, 6 bases. Trimming pared 10 bases from V and 5 bases from J, leaving 15 bases between. The germline CDR1 and CDR2 sequences are SGHTA and FQGNSA. This CDR3 comprises 13 residues. The CDR3 protein is CATTWGQDQPQHF. The CDR3 nucleotides are TGTGCCACCACCTGGGGGCAGGATCAGCCCCAGCATTTT.

At least ten counts were recorded for this clonotype. The chain links TRBV5-1 to TRBJ2-7, with TRBD2 identical over 13 bases. CDR1 and CDR2 (germline): SGHRS, YFSETQ. V was pared by 2 bases and J by 5 bases, with 7 bases of the junction left unmatched. This CDR3 spans 16 amino acids. In nucleotides, the CDR3 is TGCGCCAGCAGCTTCCTTCGTACTAGCGGGAGGGACGAGCAGTACTTC. Its protein product is CASSFLRTSGRDEQYF. The whole variable domain, remainder taken from reference TRBV5-1 and TRBJ2-7, is KAGVTQTPRYLIKTRGQQVTLSCSPISGHRSVSWYQQTPGQGLQFLFEYFSETQRNKGNFPGRFSGRQFSNSRSEMNVSTLELGDSALYLCASSFLRTSGRDEQYFGPGTRLTVT.

This clonotype was observed at least ten times. V usage is TRBV12-3 or TRBV12-4 and J usage is TRBJ2-7; 7 bases are a match to TRBD2. Trimming took 7 bases from V and 3 from J; bases not matched to a gene: 12. The CDR3 runs to 15 residues. The CDR3 DNA follows: TGTGCCAGCAAAAACACCCGGGGGGACCTCTACGAGCAGTACTTC. Encoded protein: CASKNTRGDLYEQYF.

The sample holds many counts of this clonotype. The CDR3: CASSSSERQYF. The CDR3 nucleotides read TGTGCCAGTAGTTCTTCGGAGCGGCAGTACTTC. V gene TRBV19 combines with J gene TRBJ2-7; no definite D call. CDR1 is LNHDA and CDR2 is SQIVND in the germline V gene (reference sequence). The CDR3 extends over 11 amino acids. V was shortened by 5 bases and J by 9 bases, with 11 bases between the two germline ends.

This clonotype was counted many times. The chain joins TRBV5-6 to TRBJ1-5, with 7 bases fitting TRBD1. The CDR3 is 17 residues long. V dropped 4 bases and J dropped 3; count of bases not matched to a gene: 13. CDR1 SGHDT and CDR2 YYEEEE come from the germline V gene. The CDR3 DNA follows: TGTGCCAGCAGCACGCGCCGACAGGGCTCGTCCAATCAGCCCCAGCATTTT. Its protein product is CASSTRRQGSSNQPQHF.

This clonotype was counted at least ten times. The chain joins TRBV5-4 to TRBJ2-7; 10 nucleotides agree with TRBD2. Trimming at V came to 2 bases and at J to 4 bases, leaving 3 bases not matched to a gene. The CDR3 covers 14 residues. CDR1 and CDR2 (germline): SGHNT, YYREEE (reference sequence). CDR3 in DNA: TGTGCCAGCAGCTTAAGCGGGAGGGCTTACGAGCAGTACTTC. It specifies CASSLSGRAYEQYF.

V is TRBV20-1 and J is TRBJ2-3, with 7 bases fitting TRBD1. Per the germline V gene, CDR1 is DFQATT and CDR2 is SNEGSKA (reference sequence). The ends lost 5 bases at V and 2 bases at J; junction bases unmatched: 13. This CDR3 is built from 16 residues. The CDR3 coding sequence is TGCAGTGCTTCTCTTGGACAGGACCTATCCACAGATACGCAGTATTTT. Translating it yields CSASLGQDLSTDTQYF.

This clonotype was seen only a few times. V gene TRBV5-1 combines with J gene TRBJ2-1; D is unresolved. The CDR3 contains 13 residues. Germline loops: CDR1 SGHRS, CDR2 YFSETQ. The V end was cut by 3 bases, the J end by 9 bases, with 13 bases between. CDR3 nucleotides: TGCGCCAGCAGCTGGCTAGTCGACGGTGAGCAGTTCTTC. Encoded protein: CASSWLVDGEQFF.

This clonotype occurred a few times. V usage is TRBV24-1 and J usage is TRBJ2-7; 7 nucleotides line up with TRBD1. This CDR3 spans 15 amino acids. J lost 5 bases, V lost 3 bases, and 9 bases had no gene match. Germline CDR1 KGHDR, CDR2 SFDVKD. CDR3 sequence (DNA): TGTGCCACCAGTGATAGGGGGCAGACCCTCGACGAGCAGTACTTC. Its translation: CATSDRGQTLDEQYF.

This chain joins TRBV20-1 and TRBJ2-7; TRBD2 aligns across 8 bases. The germline CDR1 and CDR2 sequences are DFQATT and SNEGSKA (reference sequence). The CDR3 covers 15 residues. V trimming: 2 bases; J trimming: 4 bases; junction bases outside the gene matches: 10. The CDR3 DNA reads as TGCAGTGCTAGAATAACGGGACTAGGTTCGTACGAGCAGTACTTC. Protein sequence: CSARITGLGSYEQYF.

This chain's CDR3 is CASSSRTSGASYNEQFF. Here the CDR3 DNA reads TGTGCCAGCAGCTCTAGGACTAGCGGGGCCTCCTACAATGAGCAGTTCTTC. The chain links TRBV5-5 to TRBJ2-1, with 12 positions matching TRBD2. Trimming cost V 3 bases and J 0 bases; bases outside gene matches: 4. CDR3 length: 17 amino acids. Germline loops: CDR1 SGHKS, CDR2 YYEKEE (reference sequence). Looking up the rest from reference TRBV5-5 and TRBJ2-1 gives the full variable domain: DAGVTQSPTHLIKTRGQQVTLRCSPISGHKSVSWYQQVLGQGPQFIFQYYEKEERGRGNFPDRFSARQFPNYSSELNVNALLLGDSALYLCASSSRTSGASYNEQFFGPGTRLTVL.

This clonotype was picked up many times. The rearrangement links TRBV5-5 to TRBJ2-3; D is ambiguous. Deletions cut 4 bases from V and 4 bases from J, with 7 bases between. The CDR3 consists of 12 residues. Germline V gene sequence: CDR1 SGHKS, CDR2 YYEKEE (reference sequence). The CDR3 protein is CASSRVADTQYF. CDR3 in DNA: TGTGCCAGCAGCCGTGTGGCAGATACGCAGTATTTT.

This clonotype was seen ten or more times. V gene TRBV3-1 combines with J gene TRBJ2-2; D unclear. Germline CDR1 and CDR2: LGHDT and YNNKEL (reference sequence). This CDR3 has 14 amino acids. V lost 1 base and J lost 6, with 9 bases in between. This chain's CDR3 is CASSQGVRSGELFF. The CDR3 DNA is TGTGCCAGCAGCCAAGGGGTTCGGTCCGGGGAGCTGTTTTTT.

The sample holds many counts of this clonotype. The chain has TRBV24-1 and TRBJ2-7; D not resolved. The germline gives CDR1 KGHDR, CDR2 SFDVKD. Trimming removed 5 bases at V and 0 bases at J, with 7 bases between. The CDR3 spans 13 residues. CDR3 sequence (DNA): TGTGCCACCAGTGGTGACAACTCCTACGAGCAGTACTTC. It translates to CATSGDNSYEQYF.

This clonotype was picked up many times. The gene calls are TRBV20-1 and TRBJ2-7; 9 bases match TRBD2. The CDR3 extends over 16 amino acids. In germline, CDR1 is DFQATT, CDR2 SNEGSKA (reference sequence). The V gene end was trimmed by 0 bases and the J gene end by 2 bases; junction bases not matched to a gene: 8. CDR3 protein: CSARDRGREGPYEQYF. The CDR3 DNA reads TGCAGTGCTAGAGATCGGGGGCGGGAGGGACCCTACGAGCAGTACTTC.

Sample share makes this clonotype medium-sized. CDR3 nucleotide sequence: TGTGCCAGCAGCCCCCGCGCGGCATCTAATGAAAAACTGTTTTTT. It codes for CASSPRAASNEKLFF. The V gene is TRBV27, the J gene TRBJ1-4; D is unresolved. Trimming cost V 6 bases and J 3 bases, with 14 bases left between them. Germline values: CDR1 MNHEY, CDR2 SMNVEV (reference sequence). The CDR3 is 15 residues long.

The CDR3 region is CASSVDVVGHEQFF. The CDR3 nucleotides read TGTGCCAGCAGCGTAGATGTGGTAGGGCATGAGCAGTTCTTC. The rearrangement joins TRBV9 to TRBJ2-1; no reliable D call. Trimming removed 0 bases at V and 8 bases at J, with 12 bases between. The germline gives CDR1 SGDLS, CDR2 YYNGEE. This CDR3 spans 14 amino acids. Based on the CDR3 plus reference TRBV9 and TRBJ2-1, the full variable domain is DSGVTQTPKHLITATGQRVTLRCSPRSGDLSVYWYQQSLDQGLQFLIQYYNGEERAKGNILERFSAQQFPDLHSELNLSSLELGDSALYFCASSVDVVGHEQFFGPGTRLTVL.

This clonotype was recorded a few times. CDR3 region: CASSFIRDGNYGYTF. CDR3 coding DNA: TGTGCCAGCAGCTTTATAAGGGACGGTAACTATGGCTACACCTTC. The rearrangement joins TRBV7-2 to TRBJ1-2; tentatively, D is TRBD1 (5 bases). With 3 bases removed from V and 1 base from J, the gap between germline ends came to 12 bases. Looked up from germline, CDR1 is SGHTA and CDR2 is FQGNSA. The CDR3 extends over 15 amino acids. Drawing the rest from reference TRBV7-2 and TRBJ1-2, the complete variable domain is GAGVSQSPSNKVTEKGKDVELRCDPISGHTALYWYRQSLGQGLEFLIYFQGNSAPDKSGLPSDRFSAERTGGSVSTLTIQRTQQEDSAVYLCASSFIRDGNYGYTFGSGTRLTVV.